The 9 T cell receptor beta chains in this list originate from one sample, sequenced in a study. TCRdb re-called the RT-PCR reads through MiXCR, storing one row per CDR3 protein. Found here are almost 700,000 distinct CDR3 sequences, approximately 15% of them singletons; the top ten hold roughly 3.9%. What was sequenced was memory CD4+ T cells from blood. These receptors came from a female donor in good health, serving as a healthy control.

This clonotype was counted at least ten times. J is TRBJ1-1 and V is TRBV19; unclear D gene. Germline V gene sequence: CDR1 LNHDA, CDR2 SQIVND (reference sequence). The CDR3 consists of 13 residues. V lost 0 bases to trimming and J lost 1 base, with 3 bases between them. CDR3 amino acids: CASSIEANTEAFF. The DNA for the CDR3 is TGTGCCAGTAGTATAGAGGCGAACACTGAAGCTTTCTTT.

This clonotype was observed a few times. J is TRBJ2-3 and V is TRBV6-2 or TRBV6-3, with 8 bases lining up with TRBD1. Trimming took 8 bases from V and 6 from J; bases not matched to a gene: 10. Looked up from germline, CDR1 is MNHEY and CDR2 is SVGEGT. The CDR3 loop spans 14 amino acids. CDR3 bases: TGTGCCAGCTCGGGCGGACAGGGAGTGGATACGCAGTATTTT. It translates to CASSGGQGVDTQYF.

V usage is TRBV4-2 and J usage is TRBJ2-7; TRBD2 matches at 9 bases. The junction had 6 bases not matched to a gene; V was cut back by 3 bases and J by 0 bases. Germline lookup yields CDR1 LGHNA and CDR2 YNFKEQ. This CDR3 has 16 amino acids. DNA of the CDR3: TGTGCCAGCAGCCATGCCGGGACTAGCAGCTCCTACGAGCAGTACTTC. It yields the protein CASSHAGTSSSYEQYF.

J is TRBJ2-7 and V is TRBV5-1; 9 nucleotides agree with TRBD1. The CDR3 has 15 residues. V shed 5 bases, J shed 0 bases, and the junction held 6 bases outside the gene matches. Per germline, CDR1 SGHRS and CDR2 YFSETQ. CDR3 in amino acids: CASSRGTGNSYEQYF. In nucleotides, the CDR3 is TGCGCCAGCAGTCGAGGGACAGGGAACTCCTACGAGCAGTACTTC.

This rearrangement joins TRBV28 to TRBJ1-4; D perhaps matches TRBD1 (5 bases). Germline CDR1 MDHEN, CDR2 SYDVKM. The CDR3 consists of 14 residues. The V end was cut by 5 bases, the J end by 4 bases, with 11 bases between. The DNA for the CDR3 is TGTGCCAGCAGTGGGGGATACCATAATGAAAAACTGTTTTTT. Residues: CASSGGYHNEKLFF.

This clonotype was seen more than once but under ten times. This chain links TRBV28 with TRBJ2-5, with 8 bases matching TRBD2. J gave up 5 bases and V 6 bases, and 11 bases lay outside the gene matches. This CDR3 comprises 15 residues. Germline V lookup: CDR1 MDHEN, CDR2 SYDVKM. CDR3 region: CASSRTTGGRETQYF. The CDR3 bases are TGTGCCAGCAGCCGAACCACGGGAGGGAGGGAGACCCAGTACTTC.

This clonotype was seen a few times. The V gene is TRBV5-1, the J gene TRBJ1-6; maybe TRBD1 (6 bases). The germline CDR1 and CDR2 sequences are SGHRS and YFSETQ. The CDR3 sequence is 12 residues long. V gave up 7 bases and J gave up 9 bases, with 11 bases separating them. Written as DNA, the CDR3 is TGCGCCAGCCGTCTAGGGGGTTCACCCCTCCACTTT. This sequence encodes CASRLGGSPLHF. Looking up the rest from reference TRBV5-1 and TRBJ1-6 gives the full variable domain: KAGVTQTPRYLIKTRGQQVTLSCSPISGHRSVSWYQQTPGQGLQFLFEYFSETQRNKGNFPGRFSGRQFSNSRSEMNVSTLELGDSALYLCASRLGGSPLHFGNGTRLTVT.

The V and J genes are TRBV28 and TRBJ1-1, with 7 positions matching TRBD1. The V gene's germline CDR1 is MDHEN and CDR2 SYDVKM. There are 14 residues in the CDR3. This CDR3 is CVVRGRGQVTEAFF. For the CDR3, the DNA is TGTGTCGTTAGGGGGCGTGGACAGGTCACTGAAGCTTTCTTT.

This clonotype was seen a few times. The chain is built from TRBV6-6 and TRBJ1-5, with 7 bases identical to TRBD1. Germline assignment: CDR1 MNHNY and CDR2 SVGAGI (reference sequence). Trimming removed 2 bases from V and 7 bases from J; junction bases left unmatched: 11. This CDR3 has 16 residues. The CDR3 DNA is TGTGCCAGCAGTTACGAAGAGGGGGCTGTAGGGCAGCCCCAGCATTTT. This gives the protein CASSYEEGAVGQPQHF.